The 31 T cell receptor beta chains given below trace back to one sample, sequenced in a study of shared clonotypes between healthy human individuals. Repertoires were generated with immunoSEQ multiplex PCR, while TCRdb's copy carries only in-frame clones and drops some. The data contain millions of clones, around nine tenths of them singletons. Specimen: naive CD4+ T cells sorted from blood. Documented subset: CD45RA+ positively selected. The receptor set was obtained from a young man in good health.

The chain couples TRBV5-1 to TRBJ2-7; TRBD1 matches at 8 bases. Germline CDR1 SGHRS, CDR2 YFSETQ. This CDR3 is 15 amino acids long. V lost 4 bases and J lost 6; bases outside the gene matches: 12. The CDR3 is CASSTDRATSGEQYF. In nucleotides, the CDR3 is TGCGCCAGCAGCACGGACAGGGCCACTTCGGGCGAGCAGTACTTC.

The V call is TRBV7-9, the J call TRBJ1-3; 9 nucleotides match TRBD1. CDR1 and CDR2 from the germline V gene are SEHNR and FQNEAQ (reference sequence). The CDR3 consists of 17 residues. V was clipped by 3 bases and J by 0 bases; unmatched bases: 6. The CDR3 DNA sequence: TGTGCCAGCAGCTTTGGTGGACAGGGGAGCTCTGGAAACACCATATATTTT. Translating gives CASSFGGQGSSGNTIYF.

The chain couples TRBV5-6 to TRBJ1-3; D uncertain. V was clipped by 0 bases and J by 0 bases, with 10 bases between them. The CDR3 loop spans 16 amino acids. CDR1 SGHDT and CDR2 YYEEEE come from the germline V gene. The CDR3 protein is CASSLGLTLSGNTIYF. CDR3 in DNA: TGTGCCAGCAGCTTGGGCCTCACTCTCTCTGGAAACACCATATATTTT.

This clone was observed a single time. The gene calls are TRBV5-1 and TRBJ2-2; weak D call: TRBD1 (6 bases). This CDR3 has 14 residues. Germline assignment: CDR1 SGHRS and CDR2 YFSETQ. Trimming took off 4 bases at V and 9 bases at J, with 16 bases between the two ends. This CDR3 is CASSLQGTVWELFF. DNA for the CDR3: TGCGCCAGCAGCCTACAGGGAACCGTCTGGGAGCTGTTTTTT.

The chain joins TRBV28 to TRBJ1-2; 12 nucleotides agree with TRBD1. The CDR3 consists of 14 residues. After removal of 4 bases from V and 8 bases from J, the junction contained 5 bases not matched to a gene. CDR1 and CDR2 from the germline V gene are MDHEN and SYDVKM. The CDR3 loop is CASSWGQGAGGYTF. The CDR3 DNA follows: TGTGCCAGCAGTTGGGGACAGGGGGCGGGAGGCTACACCTTC.

V is TRBV5-6 and J is TRBJ1-2, with no clear D. The germline CDR1 and CDR2 sequences are SGHDT and YYEEEE. This CDR3 spans 15 amino acids. V was pared by 1 base and J by 4 bases, with 14 bases between. Written as DNA, the CDR3 is TGTGCCAGCAGCTTGATTTCTTTTACCGGCTATGGCTACACCTTC. The encoded protein is CASSLISFTGYGYTF.

J is TRBJ2-5 and V is TRBV28; the match to TRBD2 covers 12 bases. In germline, CDR1 is MDHEN, CDR2 SYDVKM. V was pared by 5 bases and J by 5 bases, with 6 bases of the junction left unmatched. This CDR3 is built from 15 residues. CDR3 residues: CASSPTSGGLETQYF. CDR3 nucleotides: TGTGCCAGCAGTCCGACTAGCGGGGGTTTGGAGACCCAGTACTTC. The entire variable domain, with the rest obtained from reference TRBV28 and TRBJ2-5, is as follows: DVKVTQSSRYLVKRTGEKVFLECVQDMDHENMFWYRQDPGLGLRLIYFSYDVKMKEKGDIPEGYSVSREKKERFSLILESASTNQTSMYLCASSPTSGGLETQYFGPGTRLLVL.

The rearrangement links TRBV9 to TRBJ2-4; D gene ambiguous. Deletions cut 4 bases from V and 6 bases from J, with 14 bases between. CDR3 length: 14 residues. Per the germline V gene, CDR1 is SGDLS and CDR2 is YYNGEE. The CDR3 loop is CASSPLGVGNIQYF. The CDR3 nucleotides are TGTGCCAGCAGCCCCCTAGGAGTCGGAAACATTCAGTACTTC.

In nucleotides, the CDR3 is TGTGCCAGCAGCTCATTCGGCCTTAGCACAGATACGCAGTATTTT. Translation: CASSSFGLSTDTQYF. The genes are TRBV5-4 and TRBJ2-3; D uncertain. CDR1 is SGHNT and CDR2 is YYREEE in the germline V gene (reference sequence). V was clipped by 3 bases and J by 0 bases, with 11 bases between them. This CDR3 region has 15 residues.

This clone was picked up one time. The chain recombines TRBV13 with TRBJ1-6; a weak D match, TRBD1 (6 bases). V lost 5 bases to trimming and J lost 10 bases, with 21 bases between them. CDR1 is PRHDT, CDR2 FYEKMQ, per germline (reference sequence). This CDR3 spans 16 amino acids. CDR3 nucleotide sequence: TGTGCCAGCAGCACGGCAGGTCCAAGGGGGACGTCACCCCTCCACTTT. Translated, it gives CASSTAGPRGTSPLHF. Full variable domain (missing parts from reference TRBV13 and TRBJ1-6): AAGVIQSPRHLIKEKRETATLKCYPIPRHDTVYWYQQGPGQDPQFLISFYEKMQSDKGSIPDRFSAQQFSDYHSELNMSSLELGDSALYFCASSTAGPRGTSPLHFGNGTRLTVT.

The V call is TRBV15, the J call TRBJ1-5; D is unclear. The CDR3 totals 15 residues. Germline V CDR1 and CDR2: LNHNV, YYDKDF (reference sequence). V was pared by 1 base and J by 3 bases, with 10 bases between. The CDR3 sequence: CATSRAPGLNQPQHF. Written as DNA, the CDR3 is TGTGCCACCAGCAGAGCCCCAGGACTCAATCAGCCCCAGCATTTT.

The V call is TRBV15, the J call TRBJ1-4, with unresolved D. CDR3 length: 13 amino acids. The V gene lost 2 bases and the J gene lost 5 bases, with 6 bases spanning the gap. Germline V gene lookup returns CDR1 LNHNV and CDR2 YYDKDF (reference sequence). CDR3 DNA sequence: TGTGCCACCAGCAGACGGTTAAATGAAAAACTGTTTTTT. Its protein is CATSRRLNEKLFF.

The V gene is TRBV5-5, the J gene TRBJ1-1; D gene unclear. CDR3 size: 14 residues. CDR1 and CDR2 (germline): SGHKS, YYEKEE (reference sequence). V dropped 4 bases and J dropped 6 bases, with 16 bases sitting between them. This chain's CDR3 is CASSTEGSSSEAFF. Here the CDR3 DNA reads TGTGCCAGCAGCACTGAAGGGTCTTCCTCTGAAGCTTTCTTT.

With respect to this clone: The sample contains more than one DNA sequence encoding this CDR3. In nucleotides, the CDR3 is TGTGCCAGCAGCCGGGACAGGGGTTCCACTGAAGCTTTCTTT. Its translation: CASSRDRGSTEAFF. The J gene is TRBJ1-1, the V gene TRBV27; 10 bases are shared with TRBD1. The germline gives CDR1 MNHEY, CDR2 SMNVEV (reference sequence). J gave up 4 bases and V 6 bases, and 5 bases lay outside the gene matches. The CDR3 length is 14 residues.

A single count supports this clone. The chain combines TRBV2 with TRBJ1-1; tentatively, D is TRBD1 (6 bases). The germline V and J ends were trimmed by 4 bases and 7 bases, with 13 bases remaining between them. Germline values: CDR1 SNHLY, CDR2 FYNNEI. The CDR3 is 13 residues long. In nucleotides, the CDR3 is TGTGCCAGCAGTGTAAGGGGGGTAAATGAAGCTTTCTTT. Amino acids: CASSVRGVNEAFF.

The chain carries TRBV21-1 and TRBJ1-1. TRBV21-1 is flagged as a pseudogene. This CDR3 contains 13 residues. The CDR3 DNA sequence: TGTGCCAGCCTCTCGGAGGCGAACACTGAAGCTTTCTTT. Protein product: CASLSEANTEAFF.

The rearrangement links TRBV5-1 to TRBJ2-1; D uncertain. The CDR3 has 17 residues. The ends were cut back, 4 bases at V and 2 bases at J, with 19 bases in the middle. The germline V gene encodes CDR1 SGHRS and CDR2 YFSETQ. CDR3 DNA sequence: TGCGCCAGCAGCCTTCGGTGGGTTGATAAGACCTACAATGAGCAGTTCTTC. Its protein is CASSLRWVDKTYNEQFF.

The rearrangement joins TRBV6-6 to TRBJ1-5; possibly TRBD1 for D (5 bases). The CDR3 runs 14 residues. From germline, CDR1 is MNHNY and CDR2 SVGAGI (reference sequence). V lost 6 bases and J 6 bases, leaving 15 bases between the germline ends. The CDR3 loop reads CASRDYQGIQPQHF. In DNA, the CDR3 is TGTGCCAGCAGGGATTATCAGGGAATTCAGCCCCAGCATTTT.

J is TRBJ1-2 and V is TRBV7-2; D is perhaps TRBD1 (5 bases). Germline V gives CDR1 SGHTA, CDR2 FQGNSA. The CDR3 sequence is 14 residues long. Trimming stripped 4 bases from V and 6 bases from J, with 15 bases between. CDR3 sequence reads: CASSSRVPGNGYTF. CDR3 nucleotides: TGTGCCAGCAGCTCCAGGGTGCCGGGAAATGGCTACACCTTC.

The chain couples TRBV7-9 to TRBJ1-6; TRBD1 is a possible D gene (5 bases). V was pared by 11 bases and J by 10 bases, with 18 bases between. Germline values: CDR1 SEHNR, CDR2 FQNEAQ (reference sequence). CDR3 length equals 13 residues. CDR3 nucleotides: TGTGCCCTACGCGGGGGACCTGGATCACCCCTCCACTTT. Protein sequence: CALRGGPGSPLHF. The full variable domain, completed using reference TRBV7-9 and TRBJ1-6, is DTGVSQNPRHKITKRGQNVTFRCDPISEHNRLYWYRQTLGQGPEFLTYFQNEAQLEKSRLLSDRFSAERPKGSFSTLEIQRTEQGDSAMYLCALRGGPGSPLHFGNGTRLTVT.

With regard to this clone: This CDR3 is also generated by other DNA sequences in the sample. The chain's CDR3 is CASSVEEGSYNEQFF. CDR3 in DNA: TGTGCCAGCAGCGTAGAAGAAGGGTCCTACAATGAGCAGTTCTTC. The chain uses TRBV9 and TRBJ2-1; the D is unclear. V was trimmed by 0 bases and J by 1 base, leaving 8 bases between them. Germline CDR1 and CDR2: SGDLS and YYNGEE. This CDR3 is built from 15 residues.

The chain couples TRBV6-6 to TRBJ2-4; 7 bases are a match to TRBD1. Looked up from germline, CDR1 is MNHNY and CDR2 is SVGAGI (reference sequence). The length of the CDR3 is 13 residues. Trimming removed 5 bases from V and 6 bases from J; junction bases left unmatched: 4. The CDR3 DNA reads TGTGCCAGCAGTCCCCCAGGGGGAAACATTCAGTACTTC. Translating it yields CASSPPGGNIQYF.

The chain links TRBV21-1 to TRBJ1-1. TRBV21-1 is labeled a pseudogene. The CDR3 is 14 amino acids. CDR3 sequence reads: CASSKKEGDTEAFF. CDR3 coding DNA: TGTGCCAGCAGCAAAAAAGAAGGTGACACTGAAGCTTTCTTT.

In DNA form, the CDR3 reads TGCGCCAGCAGCCAAGATCGCGGTAGCGGGAGGGCCAGGCTAAGCAATGAGCAGTTCTTC. Protein product: CASSQDRGSGRARLSNEQFF. The chain uses TRBV4-3 and TRBJ2-1; 11 nucleotides line up with TRBD2. The CDR3 extends over 20 amino acids. Germline-derived CDR1 and CDR2 are LGHNA and YSLEER. The J segment lost 6 bases and the V segment lost 0 bases, leaving 16 bases of the junction unmatched.

Worth noting for this clone: At the DNA level, this CDR3 is encoded by other sequences in the same sample as well. The rearrangement joins TRBV11-2 to TRBJ2-7, with D hard to call. V lost 0 bases and J lost 0, with 6 bases in between. The length of the CDR3 is 14 residues. Germline lookup yields CDR1 SGHAT and CDR2 FQNNGV. CDR3 sequence reads: CASSLDRNSYEQYF. The CDR3 DNA reads as TGTGCCAGCAGCTTAGACAGAAACTCCTACGAGCAGTACTTC.

The CDR3 bases are TGTGCCAGTATGAGTGCCGAATGGGGCTATAATTCACCCCTCCACTTT. Translation gives CASMSAEWGYNSPLHF. The chain links TRBV19 to TRBJ1-6; no definite D call. The CDR3 is made up of 16 amino acids. Trimming pared 7 bases from V and 3 bases from J, leaving 16 bases between. The V gene's germline CDR1 is LNHDA and CDR2 SQIVND (reference sequence).

As concerns this clone: This same CDR3 is encoded by further DNA sequences in the sample. V gene TRBV2 combines with J gene TRBJ2-2; TRBD2 agrees at 11 bases. Trimming took 7 bases from V and 1 from J; bases not matched to a gene: 2. Germline CDR1 is SNHLY and CDR2 is FYNNEI. The CDR3 loop spans 15 amino acids. The CDR3 region is CASTGLAGNTGELFF. The CDR3 coding sequence is TGTGCCAGCACCGGACTAGCGGGGAACACCGGGGAGCTGTTTTTT. The full variable domain, in which reference TRBV2 and TRBJ2-2 provide the parts outside the CDR3, is EPEVTQTPSHQVTQMGQEVILRCVPISNHLYFYWYRQILGQKVEFLVSFYNNEISEKSEIFDDQFSVERPDGSNFTLKIRSTKLEDSAMYFCASTGLAGNTGELFFGEGSRLTVL.

The chain carries TRBV11-3 and TRBJ2-3, with D perhaps TRBD2 (6 bases). With 3 bases removed from V and 1 base from J, the gap between germline ends came to 14 bases. Germline CDR1 reads SGHNT; CDR2 reads YENEEA. CDR3 size: 16 residues. The CDR3 spells CASSLGGWVGTDTQYF. Here the CDR3 DNA reads TGTGCCAGCAGCTTGGGGGGTTGGGTTGGCACAGATACGCAGTATTTT.

The J gene is TRBJ2-3, the V gene TRBV19; 7 bases are a match to TRBD2. CDR1 and CDR2 from the germline V gene are LNHDA and SQIVND (reference sequence). The V and J ends lost 6 bases and 0 bases, in that order; junction bases with no gene match: 9. The CDR3 totals 16 residues. CDR3 sequence reads: CASSPQRGPSTDTQYF. The CDR3 coding sequence is TGTGCCAGTAGCCCGCAGCGGGGACCTAGCACAGATACGCAGTATTTT.

Of note for this clone: The sample holds other DNA sequences that translate to the same CDR3. The V and J genes are TRBV5-4 and TRBJ1-1; D might be TRBD1 (5 bases). Per germline, CDR1 SGHNT and CDR2 YYREEE (reference sequence). The CDR3 covers 14 residues. The V end lost 4 bases, the J end lost 0 bases, and 10 bases lay between the germline ends. This chain's CDR3 is CASSRDSLNTEAFF. CDR3 nucleotides: TGTGCCAGCAGCCGCGACAGCCTGAACACTGAAGCTTTCTTT.

The count of this clone is one. The chain recombines TRBV5-4 with TRBJ2-7; 9 positions match TRBD2. Germline V gene sequence: CDR1 SGHNT, CDR2 YYREEE (reference sequence). The V gene end was trimmed by 4 bases and the J gene end by 6 bases; junction bases not matched to a gene: 8. The CDR3 is 14 amino acids. The CDR3: CASSKGLAGPEQYF. Here the CDR3 DNA reads TGTGCCAGCAGCAAAGGGCTAGCGGGACCCGAGCAGTACTTC.